Shown below are 13 T cell receptor beta chains from a single sample sequenced in a study of blood T cells in healthy people across ages. Sample-barcoded 5' priming and a J-beta primer mix drove a second PCR of about 7 to 12 cycles. In TCRdb, the 5' RACE reads were re-called with MiXCR into one record per CDR3 protein. The sample includes 1.5 million or so distinct CDR3 sequences, roughly 43% of them seen just once. The sequencing sample was made of blood. The receptors originated from a woman younger than 35 in good health.

CDR3 residues: CASSLGGWGDQPQHF. In nucleotides, the CDR3 is TGTGCCAGCAGCTTAGGGGGGTGGGGGGATCAGCCCCAGCATTTT. The V call is TRBV7-2, the J call TRBJ1-5, with a possible D match to TRBD1 (5 bases). Trimming cost V 1 base and J 5 bases, with 12 bases left between them. Germline CDR1 and CDR2: SGHTA and FQGNSA. The CDR3 covers 15 residues.

The chain uses TRBV5-1 and TRBJ2-7, with D possibly being TRBD1 (6 bases). In germline, CDR1 is SGHRS, CDR2 YFSETQ. CDR3 size: 14 residues. Trimming pared 3 bases from V and 3 bases from J, leaving 13 bases between. CDR3 sequence: CASSSTGSLYEQYF. CDR3 nucleotide sequence: TGCGCCAGCAGCTCAACAGGGAGCCTCTACGAGCAGTACTTC.

This clonotype was detected a few times. Here the CDR3 DNA reads TGCGCCAGCAGCCAAGGGACAGCGAACTTCTACGAGCAGTACTTC. It encodes CASSQGTANFYEQYF. The rearrangement links TRBV4-3 to TRBJ2-7, with D possibly TRBD1 on 6 matching bases. This CDR3 has 15 amino acids. Between the trimmed V and J ends, which lost 1 base and 3 bases, there was a span of 13 bases. Germline CDR1 is LGHNA and CDR2 is YSLEER.

This clonotype was seen just once. The chain is built from TRBV2 and TRBJ2-3; TRBD2 is a possible D gene (7 bases). V was cut by 7 bases and J by 2 bases, with 22 bases left in between. The CDR3 consists of 17 residues. Germline loops: CDR1 SNHLY, CDR2 FYNNEI. Written as DNA, the CDR3 is TGTGCCAGCATGAACTATCACCAGGGGACTAACACAGATACGCAGTATTTT. This encodes CASMNYHQGTNTDTQYF.

This clonotype was counted between two and nine times. The V and J genes are TRBV29-1 and TRBJ2-7, with D possibly TRBD1 on 6 matching bases. The CDR3 consists of 12 residues. Germline values: CDR1 SQVTM, CDR2 ANQGSEA. Trimming cost V 1 base and J 4 bases, with 8 bases left between them. The CDR3 DNA reads TGCAGCGTTGAAGTACAGGGTTACGAGCAGTACTTC. Translation: CSVEVQGYEQYF.

The CDR3 loop reads CAISAVAGGYNEQFF. In DNA form, the CDR3 reads TGTGCCATCAGTGCCGTAGCGGGAGGTTACAATGAGCAGTTCTTC. The V call is TRBV10-3, the J call TRBJ2-1; 10 bases match TRBD2. CDR1 is ENHRY and CDR2 is SYGVKD in the germline V gene. Trimming took 4 bases from V and 4 from J; bases not matched to a gene: 4. The CDR3 sequence is 15 residues long.

This chain connects TRBV12-3 or TRBV12-4 to TRBJ2-4, with unresolved D. The ends were cut back, 5 bases at V and 8 bases at J, with 16 bases in the middle. This CDR3 region has 14 residues. CDR3 region: CASSPAARRDIQYF. Here the CDR3 DNA reads TGTGCCAGCAGTCCGGCGGCCCGAAGAGACATTCAGTACTTC.

The gene calls are TRBV7-2 and TRBJ1-4, with D uncertain. With 0 bases removed from V and 8 bases from J, the gap between germline ends came to 13 bases. Germline values: CDR1 SGHTA, CDR2 FQGNSA. The CDR3 consists of 15 residues. CDR3 protein: CASSLALGSKEKLFF. The CDR3, as DNA: TGTGCCAGCAGCTTAGCGCTAGGGAGTAAGGAAAAACTGTTTTTT.

This clonotype was detected a few times. This chain's CDR3 is CATSRDEGYNEQFF. The CDR3 region has the DNA TGTGCCACCAGCAGAGATGAGGGGTACAATGAGCAGTTCTTC. The chain joins TRBV15 to TRBJ2-1; D tentatively reads TRBD1 or TRBD2 (5 bases each). V was clipped by 0 bases and J by 4 bases, with 7 bases between them. The CDR3 covers 14 residues. Germline V gene data show CDR1 as LNHNV and CDR2 as YYDKDF (reference sequence).

J is TRBJ1-1 and V is TRBV14; perhaps TRBD1 as D (6 bases). CDR3 length: 15 amino acids. V gave up 1 base and J gave up 5 bases, with 14 bases separating them. Per the germline V gene, CDR1 is SGHDN and CDR2 is FVKESK. The DNA for the CDR3 is TGTGCCAGCAGCCAAGTAGGCAGGGGTCGGACTGAAGCTTTCTTT. It translates to CASSQVGRGRTEAFF.

CDR3 in amino acids: CSAKGQGYNEQFF. The CDR3 DNA follows: TGCAGTGCTAAAGGACAGGGGTACAATGAGCAGTTCTTC. The genes are TRBV20-1 and TRBJ2-1, with 9 bases lining up with TRBD1. V trimming: 4 bases; J trimming: 4 bases; junction bases outside the gene matches: 2. The V gene's germline CDR1 is DFQATT and CDR2 SNEGSKA (reference sequence). The length of the CDR3 is 13 residues.

The rearrangement joins TRBV29-1 to TRBJ2-1; 8 bases line up with TRBD1. CDR1 and CDR2 from the germline V gene are SQVTM and ANQGSEA. CDR3 length equals 14 residues. The junction had 15 bases not matched to a gene; V was cut back by 4 bases and J by 13 bases. The chain's CDR3 is CSVGGGQGTETQFF. CDR3 coding DNA: TGCAGCGTTGGGGGAGGACAGGGTACTGAGACCCAGTTCTTC.

In its sample, this clonotype was seen once. V gene TRBV12-3 or TRBV12-4 combines with J gene TRBJ1-2, with 10 bases that match TRBD1. V lost 5 bases, J lost 3 bases, and 6 bases stayed unmatched. The CDR3 totals 15 residues. CDR3 in DNA: TGTGCCAGCAGTGTGGCCGGGACAGGGGACTATGGCTACACCTTC. Translating gives CASSVAGTGDYGYTF.